This TCR beta chain originates from a study of T cell repertoires in cytomegalovirus infection. Whole-study results and caveats: Ex vivo, HLA-C-restricted CMV-specific TCR beta clonotypes prevailed over the rest of the response.

A single record per CDR3 protein comes from TCRdb applying MiXCR to the reads. The sample contains 550,000 to 700,000 distinct CDR3 sequences, 35% to 50% of which appear only once. This clonotype was seen only a few times. Its antigen is unidentified. V lost 6 bases, J lost 4 bases, and 9 bases lay in between. CDR3 size: 13 residues. The germline gives CDR1 SGHTA, CDR2 FQGNSA. This chain links TRBV7-2 with TRBJ2-2, with unresolved D. The sequencing here drew on cultured PBMCs, taken from culture after CMV antigen stimulation. The source of this sequence is a human donor in good health (CMV status not recorded). Some clones in this sample may be carry-over from other donors' samples. The CDR3 bases are TGTGCCAGCAGTTCGGCCTTCACCGGGGAGCTGTTTTTT. Its protein is CASSSAFTGELFF.